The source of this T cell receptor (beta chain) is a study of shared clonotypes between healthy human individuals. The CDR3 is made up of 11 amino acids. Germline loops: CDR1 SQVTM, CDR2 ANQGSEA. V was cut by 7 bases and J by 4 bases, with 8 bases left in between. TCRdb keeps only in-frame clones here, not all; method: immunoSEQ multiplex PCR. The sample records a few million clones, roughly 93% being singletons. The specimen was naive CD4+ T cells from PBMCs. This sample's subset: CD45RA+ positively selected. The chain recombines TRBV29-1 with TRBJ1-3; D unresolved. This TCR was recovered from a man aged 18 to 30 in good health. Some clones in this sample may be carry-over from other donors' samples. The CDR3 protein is CSAMIGNTIYF. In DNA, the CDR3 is TGCAGCGCCATGATCGGAAACACCATATATTTT.